A single sample gave rise to the 2 T cell receptor beta chains below, sequenced in a study of regulatory T cells in long-lasting Graves disease. Time point defined: newly diagnosed GD, antithyroid drugs for less than 3 months. TCR sequences were obtained from RNA taken from PBMCs. The authors built TCR beta libraries using iRepertoire HTBI primers and Arm-PCR of CDR3 regions. Via MiXCR, TCRdb re-called the multiplex PCR reads, giving one row per CDR3 protein. The sample records a few hundred thousand distinct CDR3 sequences, 10% to 15% being singletons. Another study also made use of these data, one on T cells in Graves' hyperthyroidism and ophthalmopathy.

The sample consisted of peripheral blood mononuclear cells (PBMCs), taken at new diagnosis, from a patient treated with antithyroid drugs. These receptors were collected from a woman between 18 and 29 years old with Graves disease.

In this sample, this clonotype turned up many times. The chain has TRBV11-2 and TRBJ1-2; TRBD1 matches at 12 bases. This CDR3 has 22 residues. V was clipped by 3 bases and J by 4 bases; unmatched bases: 24. Germline CDR1 is SGHAT and CDR2 is FQNNGV. CDR3 sequence reads: CASSFLPTLFRDRGRFGYGYTF. The CDR3, as DNA: TGTGCCAGCAGCTTTCTCCCTACCTTATTCCGGGACAGGGGGCGCTTTGGCTATGGCTACACCTTC.

V usage is TRBV5-1 and J usage is TRBJ2-5; no definite D call. From germline, CDR1 is SGHRS and CDR2 YFSETQ. V shed 3 bases and J shed 2 bases, with 14 bases lying between them. This CDR3 comprises 15 residues. CDR3 in DNA: TGCGCCAGCAGCTCGGCTTTGACGATTCAAGAGACCCAGTACTTC. It encodes CASSSALTIQETQYF.